This T cell receptor (beta chain) stems from a study of control samples from healthy donors and cancer patients. Libraries were prepared by immunoSEQ multiplex PCR; TCRdb keeps only in-frame clonotypes and omits some of them. The profile shows over 200,000 clones, more than 65% of them singletons. As for this clone: One junction end disagrees with the germline gene, perhaps due to a read error.

Germline V gene lookup returns CDR1 SGHRS and CDR2 YFSETQ. The CDR3 length is 15 residues. The receptor was isolated from a woman in her sixties or seventies with lung cancer. The sample comprised PBMCs. The chain carries TRBV5-1 and TRBJ2-7; the match to TRBD1 covers 7 bases. The DNA for the CDR3 is TGCGCCAGTAGCTTGGTCCGAGGGGGCGAGTACGAGCAGTACTTC. Protein product: CASSLVRGGEYEQYF.